This section outlines one T cell receptor beta chain sequence together with its context. This sample is part of a study of CD8 T cells in Susac syndrome. This CDR3 is built from 13 residues. Trimming took 4 bases from V and 1 from J, leaving 7 bases between them. Germline CDR1 is MNHEY and CDR2 is SVGAGI. Random hexamers served to reverse transcribe about 0.5 to 1 ug RNA. TCRdb reprocessed the immunoSEQ multiplex PCR reads via MiXCR and lists one record per CDR3 protein. The table records roughly 120,000 distinct CDR3 sequences, roughly 92% of them present only once. Source material: CD4+ T cells from PBMCs. V is TRBV6-5 and J is TRBJ1-1; D not certain. This TCR came from a human donor in good health. The CDR3 is CASSFAGNTEAFF. The CDR3 region has the DNA TGTGCCAGCAGTTTTGCAGGGAACACTGAAGCTTTCTTT.